Each of the 14 T cell receptor beta chains below was sequenced from the same sample in a study of blood T cells in healthy people across ages. Primed by a sample-barcoded 5' primer and a J-beta primer mix, a second PCR proceeded for about 6 to 11 cycles. TCRdb reprocessed the 5' RACE reads via MiXCR and lists one record per CDR3 protein. The sample lists about 1,600,000 distinct CDR3 sequences, 35% to 45% occurring once. Sequenced input: blood. The receptors derive from a woman in her late teens or twenties in good health.

The chain couples TRBV4-2 to TRBJ1-6; D gene uncertain. The CDR3 extends over 16 amino acids. The germline CDR1 and CDR2 sequences are LGHNA and YNFKEQ. Trimming removed 3 bases at V and 6 bases at J, with 15 bases between. The CDR3 loop is CASSQSVGAGNSPLHF. Written as DNA, the CDR3 is TGTGCCAGCAGCCAGTCCGTCGGCGCGGGTAATTCACCCCTCCACTTT.

The rearrangement uses TRBV12-3 or TRBV12-4 and TRBJ2-5; D may be TRBD2 (5 bases). With the DNA end fitting TRBJ2-4 better, the J assignment may be wrong. This CDR3 has 15 residues. The CDR3, as DNA: TGTGCCAGCAGTTTTCAAGGGAGTTTCAAAAACATTCAGTACTTC. It yields the protein CASSFQGSFKNIQYF.

V gene TRBV12-3 or TRBV12-4 combines with J gene TRBJ1-6; D perhaps matches TRBD1 (5 bases). This CDR3 has 15 residues. With 5 bases removed from V and 7 bases from J, the gap between germline ends came to 15 bases. CDR3 loop: CASSPRPGGNSPLHF. The CDR3 DNA reads as TGTGCCAGCAGTCCCAGGCCGGGGGGGAATTCACCCCTCCACTTT.

This chain connects TRBV7-9 to TRBJ2-1; 10 nucleotides align to TRBD2. In germline, CDR1 is SEHNR, CDR2 FQNEAQ (reference sequence). After removal of 2 bases from V and 7 bases from J, the junction contained 5 bases not matched to a gene. The CDR3 runs to 15 residues. CDR3 nucleotide sequence: TGTGCCAGCAGCTTAATCCAGCGGGGGGGTAATGAGCAGTTCTTC. This codes for CASSLIQRGGNEQFF.

The gene calls are TRBV29-1 and TRBJ2-7; 10 nucleotides align to TRBD2. The CDR3 sequence is 14 residues long. With 7 bases clipped from V and 0 bases from J, the junction kept 6 bases outside the gene matches. Germline CDR1 is SQVTM and CDR2 is ANQGSEA. The CDR3 coding sequence is TGCAGCGCCGGAGCTAGCGGGAGCTCCTACGAGCAGTACTTC. Residues: CSAGASGSSYEQYF.

The V and J genes are TRBV10-3 and TRBJ1-1; D not resolved. Trimming left V 4 bases short and J 1 base short, with 13 bases between. CDR1 and CDR2 from the germline V gene are ENHRY and SYGVKD. The CDR3 extends over 15 amino acids. The CDR3 region is CAISADAIPNTEAFF. For the CDR3, the DNA is TGTGCCATCAGTGCGGACGCTATCCCGAACACTGAAGCTTTCTTT.

This clonotype appeared a few times. The chain combines TRBV29-1 with TRBJ1-2; a possible D gene is TRBD1 (5 bases). The CDR3 extends over 11 amino acids. CDR1 is SQVTM, CDR2 ANQGSEA, per germline. V was pared by 3 bases and J by 8 bases, with 10 bases between. The CDR3 loop is CSVDGGVGYTF. The CDR3 DNA follows: TGCAGCGTTGATGGGGGAGTGGGCTACACCTTC.

In its sample, this clonotype was seen a few times. J is TRBJ2-7 and V is TRBV27; 10 bases are a match to TRBD1. The CDR3 loop spans 12 amino acids. V was clipped by 6 bases and J by 6 bases; unmatched bases: 2. Germline values: CDR1 MNHEY, CDR2 SMNVEV (reference sequence). The chain's CDR3 is CASRTGGLEQYF. CDR3 nucleotide sequence: TGTGCCAGCAGGACAGGGGGCCTCGAGCAGTACTTC.

The chain couples TRBV11-3 to TRBJ2-1; no definite D call. Germline lookup yields CDR1 SGHNT and CDR2 YENEEA. The CDR3 contains 13 residues. V dropped 8 bases and J dropped 2 bases, with 10 bases sitting between them. The CDR3 loop reads CASAPSPYNEQFF. The CDR3 nucleotides read TGTGCCAGCGCTCCGAGCCCCTACAATGAGCAGTTCTTC.

This clonotype appeared a few times. The V and J genes are TRBV18 and TRBJ2-1, with D perhaps matching TRBD1 (6 bases). The CDR3 extends over 16 amino acids. In germline, CDR1 is KGHSH, CDR2 LQKENI. The germline V and J ends were trimmed by 1 base and 3 bases, with 13 bases remaining between them. The CDR3 here is CASSPRPGVRYNEQFF. The CDR3 DNA sequence: TGTGCCAGCTCACCACGGCCAGGGGTGCGCTACAATGAGCAGTTCTTC.

The rearrangement links TRBV5-8 to TRBJ2-1; D not resolved. Germline-derived CDR1 and CDR2 are SGHTS and YDEGEE. V gave up 5 bases and J gave up 4 bases, with 10 bases separating them. The CDR3 is made up of 13 amino acids. The CDR3 region is CASSRLLYNEQFF. Here the CDR3 DNA reads TGTGCCAGCAGTCGTCTCCTGTACAATGAGCAGTTCTTC.

This clonotype has more than one count but fewer than ten. The chain carries TRBV7-9 and TRBJ2-2; a possible D gene is TRBD2 (6 bases). The CDR3 loop spans 14 amino acids. Trimming cost V 4 bases and J 5 bases, with 11 bases left between them. Germline values: CDR1 SEHNR, CDR2 FQNEAQ (reference sequence). The CDR3 loop is CASSSVGGTGELFF. The DNA of the CDR3 is TGTGCCAGCAGCTCCGTGGGGGGAACCGGGGAGCTGTTTTTT. The full variable domain, rest sourced from reference TRBV7-9 and TRBJ2-2, is DTGVSQNPRHKITKRGQNVTFRCDPISEHNRLYWYRQTLGQGPEFLTYFQNEAQLEKSRLLSDRFSAERPKGSFSTLEIQRTEQGDSAMYLCASSSVGGTGELFFGEGSRLTVL.

The chain's CDR3 is CAITSRRDRGRRITF. Here the CDR3 DNA reads TGTGCCATCACGAGCCGCCGGGACAGGGGGCGACGAATCACCTTC. This rearrangement joins TRBV10-3 to TRBJ1-2; 12 bases align to TRBD1. CDR1 is ENHRY, CDR2 SYGVKD, per germline. With 7 bases clipped from V and 13 bases from J, the junction kept 16 bases outside the gene matches. The length of the CDR3 is 15 residues.

The V call is TRBV9, the J call TRBJ1-5; D is ambiguous. Germline loops: CDR1 SGDLS, CDR2 YYNGEE. There are 15 residues in the CDR3. V was shortened by 3 bases and J by 0 bases, with 10 bases between the two germline ends. The CDR3 DNA follows: TGTGCCAGCAGCGCGGAGTCAGTTAGCAATCAGCCCCAGCATTTT. Translating gives CASSAESVSNQPQHF.